Sequencing of this TCR beta chain was carried out in a study of blood T cell repertoires in COVID-19. Study as a whole: Sites in the United States, Italy and Spain provided acute and convalescent COVID-19 samples. The analysed material was cDNA or gDNA that came from T cells, B-cell-depleted T cells, or PBMCs.

During active infection, Seattle patients enrolled and were then monitored through disease. Original methodology: Amplification from reference gene primers served as the basis for estimated nucleated cell counts. TCRdb's copy holds only in-frame clones and misses some; the assay was immunoSEQ multiplex PCR. V and J calls and clone size are those listed in that table; D and trimming were worked out from the DNA. The table includes around 94,000 clones, roughly 90% detected once. V lost 2 bases and J 4 bases, leaving 12 bases between the germline ends. This CDR3 spans 14 amino acids. CDR1 and CDR2 from the germline V gene are SGHRS and YFSETQ.

This receptor was taken from a woman aged 50 to 60 with COVID-19, enrolled during active disease. Sequencing used peripheral blood. The rearrangement joins TRBV5-1 to TRBJ2-5, with D perhaps matching TRBD2 (6 bases). CDR3 sequence: CASSFEGRRETQYF. DNA of the CDR3: TGCGCCAGCAGCTTCGAAGGGAGGCGAGAGACCCAGTACTTC.